This TCR beta chain stems from a study of blood T cell repertoires in COVID-19. About the research overall: Sites in the United States, Italy and Spain provided acute and convalescent COVID-19 samples.

One Seattle source followed patients from active infection through their disease course. Authors' methods: Estimation of nucleated cell counts relied on the amplification of reference gene primers. Assay used: immunoSEQ multiplex PCR; TCRdb lists only in-frame clones, some missing. V and J calls and clone size are as listed in that table; D and trimming were resolved from the DNA. The data show more than 200,000 clones, with around 87% seen just once and roughly 5% held by the top ten. The TCR comes from a woman in her fifties or sixties with COVID-19, enrolled during active disease. Sequenced sample: peripheral blood.

The chain's CDR3 is CASSIGGGPGELFF. Here the CDR3 DNA reads TGTGCCAGTAGTATTGGAGGGGGCCCCGGGGAGCTGTTTTTT. This chain connects TRBV19 to TRBJ2-2; D possibly corresponds to TRBD1 (7 bases). CDR1 is LNHDA, CDR2 SQIVND, per germline (reference sequence). The length of the CDR3 is 14 residues. Trimming cost V 3 bases and J 6 bases, with 11 bases left between them.